Shown below are 21 T cell receptor beta chains from a single sample sequenced in a study of regulatory T cells in long-lasting Graves disease. The TCR beta library used iRepertoire HTBI primers with Arm-PCR amplification of CDR3. TCRdb fed the multiplex PCR reads into MiXCR, producing one record per CDR3 protein. The profile shows 680,000 or so distinct CDR3 sequences, less than 20% of them singletons. Specified time point: newly diagnosed GD, antithyroid drugs for less than 3 months. The TCR library was made from RNA extracted from PBMCs. These data are also associated with another study on T cells in Graves' hyperthyroidism and ophthalmopathy.

This specimen was peripheral blood mononuclear cells (PBMCs), taken at new diagnosis, from a patient treated with antithyroid drugs. The source is a young woman with Graves disease.

This clonotype was found many times. The chain joins TRBV29-1 to TRBJ1-2, with unresolved D. Between the trimmed V and J ends, which lost 0 bases and 9 bases, there was a span of 8 bases. Germline V lookup: CDR1 SQVTM, CDR2 ANQGSEA. The length of the CDR3 is 11 residues. For the CDR3, the DNA is TGCAGCGTTGAAGAAGTTCCTAGCTACACCTTC. This gives the protein CSVEEVPSYTF.

This clonotype was observed at least ten times. The chain has TRBV6-2 or TRBV6-3 and TRBJ2-3; 8 bases are a match to TRBD2. Germline trimming cut 2 bases from V and 0 bases from J; bases unmatched to any gene: 4. In germline, CDR1 is MNHEY, CDR2 SVGEGT. The CDR3 is 16 amino acids. Here the CDR3 DNA reads TGTGCCAGCAGTTACCATCGGGGGGGTAGCACAGATACGCAGTATTTT. Translating gives CASSYHRGGSTDTQYF.

J is TRBJ2-3 and V is TRBV20-1; 10 bases fit TRBD2. Germline values: CDR1 DFQATT, CDR2 SNEGSKA (reference sequence). The CDR3 has 17 residues. The trim removed 5 bases at V and 5 bases at J, leaving 16 bases unmatched. The CDR3 protein is CSARDLGTSARLDTQYF. The CDR3 coding sequence is TGCAGTGCTCGCGACCTAGGGACTAGCGCTCGTCTAGATACGCAGTATTTT.

This clonotype was recorded many times. The chain joins TRBV28 to TRBJ1-1; no reliable D call. Trimming left V 3 bases short and J 3 bases short, with 5 bases between. In germline, CDR1 is MDHEN, CDR2 SYDVKM. The CDR3 runs 12 residues. The CDR3 sequence: CASSFWDTEAFF. Here the CDR3 DNA reads TGTGCCAGCAGTTTCTGGGACACTGAAGCTTTCTTT.

V is TRBV19 and J is TRBJ2-7; 7 positions agree with TRBD1. CDR1 and CDR2 (germline): LNHDA, SQIVND (reference sequence). The CDR3 is 14 amino acids. Unmatched junction bases numbered 9, after V lost 5 bases and J lost 5 bases. CDR3 sequence reads: CASSYYRGADEQYF. The DNA of the CDR3 is TGTGCCAGTAGTTACTACAGGGGAGCGGACGAGCAGTACTTC.

Only a few counts were recorded for this clonotype. V and J are TRBV7-2 and TRBJ2-4; 10 positions agree with TRBD1. V shed 0 bases, J shed 0 bases, and the junction held 8 bases outside the gene matches. The CDR3 has 19 residues. Germline V gene data show CDR1 as SGHTA and CDR2 as FQGNSA. CDR3 DNA: TGTGCCAGCAGCTTAGCCTGGACAGGGGGACGTGTAGCCAAAAACATTCAGTACTTC. The encoded protein is CASSLAWTGGRVAKNIQYF. The complete variable domain, with remaining parts taken from reference TRBV7-2 and TRBJ2-4, reads GAGVSQSPSNKVTEKGKDVELRCDPISGHTALYWYRQSLGQGLEFLIYFQGNSAPDKSGLPSDRFSAERTGGSVSTLTIQRTQQEDSAVYLCASSLAWTGGRVAKNIQYFGAGTRLSVL.

This clonotype was counted between two and nine times. This CDR3 is CAWSVGGSTSKTQYF. Written as DNA, the CDR3 is TGTGCCTGGAGTGTAGGCGGGAGTACTTCGAAGACCCAGTACTTC. The chain uses TRBV30 and TRBJ2-1; 7 bases match TRBD2. The J call is doubtful: the DNA matches TRBJ2-5 better. The CDR3 loop spans 15 amino acids. Per the germline V gene, CDR1 is GTSNPN and CDR2 is SVGIG (reference sequence).

This clonotype showed up just a few times. The rearrangement uses TRBV3-1 and TRBJ2-1, with D perhaps TRBD2 (7 bases). V lost 3 bases and J 5 bases, leaving 14 bases between the germline ends. Germline V gives CDR1 LGHDT, CDR2 YNNKEL (reference sequence). The CDR3 totals 15 residues. CDR3 loop: CASSQRGRGDNEQFF. CDR3 sequence (DNA): TGTGCCAGCAGCCAGCGGGGGCGGGGAGACAATGAGCAGTTCTTC.

Ten or more counts support this clonotype. The CDR3 nucleotides read TGTGCCAGCAGCTTACCCCGGGACAGGGGAAACACCATATATTTT. The encoded protein is CASSLPRDRGNTIYF. The chain joins TRBV11-2 to TRBJ1-3; 8 positions match TRBD1. CDR3 length equals 15 residues. Per the germline V gene, CDR1 is SGHAT and CDR2 is FQNNGV. Trimming took 2 bases from V and 4 from J; bases not matched to a gene: 4.

The table lists this clonotype with many counts. This chain connects TRBV11-2 to TRBJ1-1, with no clear D. Germline CDR1 and CDR2: SGHAT and FQNNGV. CDR3 size: 14 residues. V gave up 1 base and J gave up 1 base, with 7 bases separating them. This CDR3 reads CASSLGGGNTEAFF. The CDR3 DNA is TGTGCCAGCAGCTTAGGAGGAGGGAACACTGAAGCTTTCTTT.

V gene TRBV5-1 combines with J gene TRBJ2-3; D gene uncertain. V lost 4 bases to trimming and J lost 6 bases, with 18 bases between them. The CDR3 covers 15 residues. Germline V gene sequence: CDR1 SGHRS, CDR2 YFSETQ. CDR3 amino acids: CASSLGWGKGDTQYF. In DNA form, the CDR3 reads TGCGCCAGCAGCCTGGGTTGGGGAAAAGGGGATACGCAGTATTTT.

This clonotype has just one count. This may stem from a read error, because a much larger clone lies one nucleotide away. This CDR3 reads CASSYPPPYEQYF. Written as DNA, the CDR3 is TGTGCCAGCAGTTACCCCCCCCCCTACGAGCAGTACTTC. The gene calls are TRBV6-5 and TRBJ2-7, with D uncertain. V lost 2 bases and J 2 bases, leaving 7 bases between the germline ends. The germline V gene has CDR1 MNHEY and CDR2 SVGAGI. CDR3 length equals 13 residues.

CDR3 sequence reads: CASSITGGGQPQHF. The CDR3 bases are TGTGCCAGTAGTATTACAGGGGGCGGTCAGCCCCAGCATTTT. This rearrangement joins TRBV19 to TRBJ1-5, with 9 nucleotides matching TRBD1. There are 14 residues in the CDR3. The V and J ends lost 3 bases and 6 bases, in that order; junction bases with no gene match: 3. CDR1 and CDR2 (germline): LNHDA, SQIVND (reference sequence).

Written as DNA, the CDR3 is TGTGCCAGTAATACTGGGAAGGAGCTTATTAATTCACCCCTCCACTTT. Translated, it gives CASNTGKELINSPLHF. The chain is built from TRBV19 and TRBJ1-6; D gene ambiguous. Germline assignment: CDR1 LNHDA and CDR2 SQIVND (reference sequence). V was trimmed by 7 bases and J by 6 bases, leaving 19 bases between them. The CDR3 has 16 amino acids.

This clonotype showed up many times. The CDR3 loop is CSAPGRTGTEAFF. The CDR3 DNA sequence: TGCAGTGCCCCTGGTAGGACGGGGACTGAAGCTTTCTTT. The chain has TRBV20-1 and TRBJ1-1; no definite D call. The length of the CDR3 is 13 residues. Germline V gene data show CDR1 as DFQATT and CDR2 as SNEGSKA (reference sequence). With 6 bases removed from V and 5 bases from J, the gap between germline ends came to 16 bases.

V is TRBV5-8 and J is TRBJ2-3; D might be TRBD2 (5 bases). The V and J ends lost 4 bases and 2 bases respectively, with 14 bases between them. There are 15 residues in the CDR3. The V gene's germline CDR1 is SGHTS and CDR2 YDEGEE. The CDR3 loop reads CASSLSGGNTDTQYF. The DNA for the CDR3 is TGTGCCAGCAGCCTGAGCGGCGGCAACACAGATACGCAGTATTTT.

The chain employs TRBV4-1 and TRBJ1-1; D is unclear. Per the germline V gene, CDR1 is MGHRA and CDR2 is YSYEKL. Trimming cost V 1 base and J 4 bases, with 13 bases left between them. This CDR3 contains 15 residues. The CDR3 loop is CASSQVDKVGTEAFF. CDR3 bases: TGCGCCAGCAGCCAAGTGGATAAGGTCGGCACTGAAGCTTTCTTT.

J is TRBJ1-1 and V is TRBV14; weak D call: TRBD1 (5 bases). The CDR3 runs to 16 residues. Germline CDR1 is SGHDN and CDR2 is FVKESK. V lost 1 base and J 1 base, leaving 13 bases between the germline ends. The CDR3 sequence is CASSQGLQGTNTEAFF. CDR3 DNA sequence: TGTGCCAGCAGCCAAGGACTCCAGGGAACGAACACTGAAGCTTTCTTT.

This clonotype was seen ten or more times. The gene calls are TRBV11-2 and TRBJ2-7; a possible D gene is TRBD2 (5 bases). Germline-derived CDR1 and CDR2 are SGHAT and FQNNGV. V lost 1 base and J 0 bases, leaving 13 bases between the germline ends. The CDR3 covers 16 residues. The CDR3 sequence: CASSLGRWRSSYEQYF. CDR3 DNA: TGTGCCAGCAGCTTAGGCCGGTGGAGGAGCTCCTACGAGCAGTACTTC.

This clonotype has ten or more counts. The chain is built from TRBV11-2 and TRBJ2-1; 8 bases are a match to TRBD2. The CDR3 extends over 17 amino acids. V gave up 1 base and J gave up 2 bases; unmatched junction bases: 7. Germline lookup yields CDR1 SGHAT and CDR2 FQNNGV. The CDR3, as DNA: TGTGCCAGCAGCTTAGTTGTTCTAGCGGGCCCCTACAATGAGCAGTTCTTC. Translated: CASSLVVLAGPYNEQFF.

V is TRBV27 and J is TRBJ2-7; TRBD1 aligns across 10 bases. V dropped 5 bases and J dropped 3; count of bases not matched to a gene: 7. Germline CDR1 MNHEY, CDR2 SMNVEV (reference sequence). CDR3 length equals 15 residues. The CDR3 protein is CASSDRGRTYYEQYF. DNA of the CDR3: TGTGCCAGCAGTGACAGGGGGCGAACCTACTACGAGCAGTACTTC.